These 10 T cell receptor beta chains were sequenced from one sample in a study of control samples from healthy donors and cancer patients. The protocol was immunoSEQ multiplex PCR, while the TCRdb copy is restricted to in-frame clones and leaves out a portion. The profile shows roughly 120,000 clones, approximately 90% of them singletons. Sequencing was done on a sample of blood. These receptors were collected from a man under 40 in good health.

The count of this clone is one. This chain connects TRBV5-1 to TRBJ2-1, with D perhaps matching TRBD1 (6 bases). This CDR3 comprises 14 residues. V was trimmed by 4 bases and J by 8 bases, leaving 16 bases between them. CDR1 and CDR2 from the germline V gene are SGHRS and YFSETQ. As DNA, the CDR3 is TGCGCCAGCAGCCGGGACGGCAGGGGAGATGAGCAGTTCTTC. Its protein product is CASSRDGRGDEQFF.

This clone came up a few times. The chain joins TRBV30 to TRBJ2-6; D is ambiguous. CDR1 and CDR2 from the germline V gene are GTSNPN and SVGIG (reference sequence). V gave up 4 bases and J gave up 4 bases, with 2 bases separating them. The CDR3 has 11 residues. This CDR3 reads CAWKGANVLTF. CDR3 nucleotide sequence: TGTGCCTGGAAAGGGGCCAACGTCCTGACTTTC.

The chain joins TRBV6-4 to TRBJ1-5; D is unclear. V was cut by 5 bases and J by 7 bases, with 15 bases left in between. This CDR3 contains 14 residues. Germline V gene data show CDR1 as MRHNA and CDR2 as SNTAGT. Written as DNA, the CDR3 is TGTGCCAGCAGTCCGTCCGTCGCTAAGCAGCCCCAGCATTTT. Translated, it gives CASSPSVAKQPQHF.

V usage is TRBV5-1 and J usage is TRBJ1-1, with a tentative D call TRBD1 (5 bases). Germline CDR1 SGHRS, CDR2 YFSETQ. The CDR3 is 14 residues long. Between the trimmed V and J ends, which lost 3 bases and 5 bases, there was a span of 14 bases. In DNA form, the CDR3 reads TGCGCCAGCAGCTCTAGGGGAGGATTGACTGAAGCTTTCTTT. This translates into CASSSRGGLTEAFF.

V and J are TRBV12-3 or TRBV12-4 and TRBJ2-2, with a possible D match to TRBD2 (5 bases). Trimming left V 10 bases short and J 2 bases short, with 8 bases between. The CDR3 loop spans 12 amino acids. The CDR3 spells CATGENTGELFF. In nucleotides, the CDR3 is TGTGCCACCGGGGAAAACACCGGGGAGCTGTTTTTT.

The chain employs TRBV27 and TRBJ1-2; tentative D call: TRBD1 (5 bases). The CDR3 is 15 residues long. Germline CDR1 MNHEY, CDR2 SMNVEV (reference sequence). Trimming shortened V by 0 bases and J by 8 bases, and 16 bases separated the two germline ends. The CDR3 DNA is TGTGCCAGCAGTTTATCGAGGGAGCAGGGAAACGGCTACACCTTC. Its protein product is CASSLSREQGNGYTF.

V gene TRBV2 combines with J gene TRBJ2-1; 7 bases line up with TRBD2. In germline, CDR1 is SNHLY, CDR2 FYNNEI. Trimming removed 0 bases from V and 2 bases from J; junction bases left unmatched: 7. The CDR3 is made up of 17 amino acids. CDR3 residues: CASSEARGYGAYNEQFF. The DNA for the CDR3 is TGTGCCAGCAGTGAAGCGCGGGGGTACGGGGCCTACAATGAGCAGTTCTTC.

The chain recombines TRBV10-3 with TRBJ2-2; D gene unclear. Trimming removed 9 bases at V and 3 bases at J, with 11 bases between. The CDR3 length is 13 residues. Per the germline V gene, CDR1 is ENHRY and CDR2 is SYGVKD. CDR3 sequence (DNA): TGTGCCATGGAACGAAGGGACACCGGGGAGCTGTTTTTT. This codes for CAMERRDTGELFF.

This clone has only one observation. The CDR3: CASSLGGGGEETQYF. The DNA for the CDR3 is TGTGCCAGCAGCTTGGGCGGCGGGGGGGAAGAGACCCAGTACTTC. This chain links TRBV5-6 with TRBJ2-5; 9 bases agree with TRBD2. CDR3 length equals 15 residues. Germline lookup yields CDR1 SGHDT and CDR2 YYEEEE. Trimming cost V 0 bases and J 3 bases; bases outside gene matches: 3.

The V gene is TRBV6-6, the J gene TRBJ1-2, with D maybe TRBD1 (6 bases). V gave up 6 bases and J gave up 8 bases, with 13 bases separating them. Germline V gives CDR1 MNHNY, CDR2 SVGAGI (reference sequence). The CDR3 totals 12 residues. The CDR3, as DNA: TGTGCCAGCAGCTACACAGGGAACGGCTACACCTTC. As protein: CASSYTGNGYTF.